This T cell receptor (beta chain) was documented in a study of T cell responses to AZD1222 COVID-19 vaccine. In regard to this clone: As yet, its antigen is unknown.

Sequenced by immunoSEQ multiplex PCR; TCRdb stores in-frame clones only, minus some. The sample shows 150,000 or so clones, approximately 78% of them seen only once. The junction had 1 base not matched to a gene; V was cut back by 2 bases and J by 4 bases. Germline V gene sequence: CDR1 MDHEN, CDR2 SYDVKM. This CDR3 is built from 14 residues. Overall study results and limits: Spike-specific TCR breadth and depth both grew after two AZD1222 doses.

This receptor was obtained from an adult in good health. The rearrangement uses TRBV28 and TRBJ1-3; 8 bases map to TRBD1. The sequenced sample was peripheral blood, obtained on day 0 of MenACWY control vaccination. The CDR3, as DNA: TGTGCCAGCAGTTTAAGACAGGGGGGAAACACCATATATTTT. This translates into CASSLRQGGNTIYF.